These T cell receptor beta chains were read from a single sample in a study of neurological immune-mediated disorders. One entry per CDR3 protein, called by TCRdb with MiXCR from the 5' RACE reads. Of 70,000 to 90,000 distinct CDR3 sequences detected, roughly 4.8% appear once; the ten largest clones hold around 2.2%. Material for sequencing was PBMCs. The receptors were sampled from a woman aged 30 to 39 with multiple sclerosis. Each CDR3 is given with its conserved first and last residue. A D gene is named only where the DNA matches it firmly. Clone sizes are given selectively: once, few, many, or a class where the clone is expanded.

v_gene	d_gene	abundance	j_gene	CDR3nt	CDR3aa
TRBV5-1	TRBD1	-	TRBJ2-1	TGCGCCAGCAGCCGTGACAGGGGTCTCAGCAATGAGCAGTTCTTC	CASSRDRGLSNEQFF
TRBV6-1	-	many	TRBJ1-5	TGTGCCAGCGCCAGACCCCAGTCGGATCAGCCCCAGCATTTT	CASARPQSDQPQHF
TRBV5-1	TRBD2	many	TRBJ2-5	TGCGCCAGCAGCCCCGGACTAGCGGGAGGTCAAGAGACCCAGTACTTC	CASSPGLAGGQETQYF
TRBV20-1	-	many	TRBJ2-3	TGCAGTGCTAGAGAGCCGGACAGCACTTACCCAGATACGCAGTATTTT	CSAREPDSTYPDTQYF
TRBV6-6	-	-	TRBJ1-2	TGTGCCAGCAGTTACTCCATGTTGGGCTACACCTTC	CASSYSMLGYTF
TRBV5-8	-	few	TRBJ2-7	TGTGCCAGCATCCGAATGTACGGCGAGCAGTACTTC	CASIRMYGEQYF
TRBV7-9	TRBD1	few	TRBJ1-6	TGTGCCAGCAGCTTGGGACAGCTCAATTCACCCCTCCACTTT	CASSLGQLNSPLHF
TRBV6-5	-	few	TRBJ2-7	TGTGCCAGCAGTTCCCTTGGGGGGACCGGCTTGGGGGAGCAGTACTTC	CASSSLGGTGLGEQYF
TRBV7-2	TRBD2	-	TRBJ2-3	TGTGCCAGCAGCGCTACTAGCGGAAGCACAGATACGCAGTATTTT	CASSATSGSTDTQYF
TRBV10-3	-	many	TRBJ2-2	TGTGCCATCAGTGAGGCCCCAGGTGCCGGGGAGCTGTTTTTT	CAISEAPGAGELFF
TRBV29-1	TRBD1	many	TRBJ2-2	TGCAGCGCCGACAGGGGGAACACCGGGGAGCTGTTTTTT	CSADRGNTGELFF
TRBV5-1	-	many	TRBJ2-2	TGCGCCAGCAGCTTGCAAGGGGCGCTTAGCACCGGGGAGCTGTTTTTT	CASSLQGALSTGELFF
TRBV7-2	-	many	TRBJ2-5	TGTGCCAGCAGCTTCTCTAGCATCTCAGAGACCCAGTACTTC	CASSFSSISETQYF
TRBV7-3	-	many	TRBJ2-2	TGTGCCAGCAGCTTACACCAAAACACCGGGGAGCTGTTTTTT	CASSLHQNTGELFF
TRBV20-1	-	many	TRBJ2-5	TGCAGTGCTAGAACCTTCCAGGGCCAAGAGACCCAGTACTTC	CSARTFQGQETQYF
TRBV9	-	many	TRBJ2-1	TGTGCCAGCAGCGTAGGCGGCGGCACGGAGCAGTTCTTC	CASSVGGGTEQFF
TRBV5-1	TRBD1	many	TRBJ1-6	TGCGCCAGCAGCTGGGGGGACAGGACGTATAATTCACCCCTCCACTTT	CASSWGDRTYNSPLHF
TRBV20-1	-	many	TRBJ1-5	TGCAGTGCTCTAACAGGTCCTAATCAGCCCCAGCATTTT	CSALTGPNQPQHF
TRBV28	TRBD1	many	TRBJ2-1	TGTGCCAGCAGTTCCACCTTAACGGGACAGGGGAATGAGCAGTTCTTC	CASSSTLTGQGNEQFF
TRBV12-3/TRBV12-4	TRBD1	many	TRBJ1-2	TGTGCCAGCAGTTCTTCACGACAGGGGTTGGGTAACTATGGCTACACCTTC	CASSSSRQGLGNYGYTF
TRBV27	TRBD2	many	TRBJ2-3	TGTGCCAGCAGTCTACTCCGACTAGCGGGGGGCACAGATACGCAGTATTTT	CASSLLRLAGGTDTQYF
TRBV2	-	few	TRBJ2-1	TGTGCCAGCAGTGTGGGGCGAACCTACAATGAGCAGTTCTTC	CASSVGRTYNEQFF
TRBV7-8	-	few	TRBJ2-3	TGTGCCAGCACCCGGACACCTAGCACAGATACGCAGTATTTT	CASTRTPSTDTQYF
TRBV24-1	-	many	TRBJ1-5	TGTGCCACCAGTGATGGCCGCAGGACCATCAATCAGCCCCAGCATTTT	CATSDGRRTINQPQHF
TRBV12-3/TRBV12-4	-	many	TRBJ1-1	TGTGCCAGCAGTTTAGCTCTACGGGAATTCGGCACTGAAGCTTTCTTT	CASSLALREFGTEAFF
TRBV20-1	-	many	TRBJ2-5	TGCAGTGCCCTTCAAGAGACCCAGTACTTC	CSALQETQYF
TRBV12-3/TRBV12-4	-	many	TRBJ1-1	TGTGCCAGCAGTCCGGGGGGAAATAGCCGAAGAGCTTTCTTT	CASSPGGNSRRAFF
TRBV5-1	-	many	TRBJ2-3	TGCGCCAGTGCGGGGTCGGACACAGATACGCAGTATTTT	CASAGSDTDTQYF
TRBV10-3	-	many	TRBJ1-6	TGTGCGTCCACCCCCGGAACCAATTCACCCCTCCACTTT	CASTPGTNSPLHF
TRBV15	TRBD1	many	TRBJ1-2	TGTGCCACCAGCAGAGATGTCCTTGGAGACAGGGGGATCTATGGCTACACCTTC	CATSRDVLGDRGIYGYTF
TRBV12-3/TRBV12-4	-	many	TRBJ1-2	TGTGCCAGCAGTTTAGCGTTAGGATCTAACTATGGCTACACCTTC	CASSLALGSNYGYTF
TRBV6-5	TRBD2	many	TRBJ2-3	TGTGCCAGCGGTTTAGCGGGAGGTCCGGGGGTGGATACGCAGTATTTT	CASGLAGGPGVDTQYF
TRBV3-1	TRBD1	many	TRBJ1-2	TGTGCCAGCAGCCGTCAACAGGGGATCTATGGCTACACCTTC	CASSRQQGIYGYTF
TRBV5-1	-	many	TRBJ2-7	TGCGCCAGCAGCTTGGCCTATCCAGGAGGCAAGGTGGGGGAGCAGTACTTC	CASSLAYPGGKVGEQYF
TRBV29-1	-	-	TRBJ1-3	TGCAGCGTGCGGAAAGGGGCAAACTCTGGAAACACCATATATTTT	CSVRKGANSGNTIYF
TRBV20-1	-	many	TRBJ2-3	TGCAGTGCTAAGAAACAGAGCACAGATACGCAGTATTTT	CSAKKQSTDTQYF
TRBV7-7	-	many	TRBJ2-1	TGTGCCAGCAGCCCAGGTACACACCACAATGAGCAGTTCTTC	CASSPGTHHNEQFF
TRBV5-1	-	many	TRBJ1-1	TGCGCCAGCAGCCGAGGGTCTTACACTGAAGCTTTCTTT	CASSRGSYTEAFF
TRBV10-3	-	many	TRBJ2-1	TGTGCCATCAGCGAGACGACGGATAGCTCCTACAATGAGCAGTTCTTC	CAISETTDSSYNEQFF
TRBV10-3	TRBD1	many	TRBJ2-7	TGTGCCATCAGTTGGGACAGCTACGAGCAGTACTTC	CAISWDSYEQYF
TRBV28	-	many	TRBJ2-5	TGTGCCAGCAGTGTGGGACTCCAAGAGACCCAGTACTTC	CASSVGLQETQYF
TRBV5-1	TRBD2	many	TRBJ2-1	TGCGCCAGCAGCTTGGGCCTAGCGGGAGGTATTATAAATGAGCAGTTCTTC	CASSLGLAGGIINEQFF
TRBV10-3	-	-	TRBJ2-7	TGTGCCATCGCTGACGGGGAAGGCTACGAGCAGTACTTC	CAIADGEGYEQYF
TRBV20-1	TRBD1	many	TRBJ2-6	TGCAGTGCCCCAGGGACAGGGGCCGGGGCCAACGTCCTGACTTTC	CSAPGTGAGANVLTF
TRBV2	-	many	TRBJ1-4	TGTGCCAGCGGCGCCTGGACAGTTAATGAAAAACTGTTTTTT	CASGAWTVNEKLFF
TRBV29-1	TRBD1	many	TRBJ2-6	TGCAGCACCTCACAGGGGGTGAGGTCTGGGGCCAACGTCCTGACTTTC	CSTSQGVRSGANVLTF
TRBV12-5	-	many	TRBJ2-4	TGTGCTAGTGGTTTGGGTGAGGTTGCCAAAAACATTCAGTACTTC	CASGLGEVAKNIQYF
TRBV12-3/TRBV12-4	-	few	TRBJ1-2	TGTGCCAGCAGTTTGAACAGGGCTGGCTACACCTTC	CASSLNRAGYTF